This T cell receptor beta chain was retrieved from a study of blood T cells in healthy people across ages. The CDR3 is 17 amino acids. Germline CDR1 reads MNHEY; CDR2 reads SMNVEV (reference sequence). The V end lost 5 bases, the J end lost 0 bases, and 14 bases lay between the germline ends. The authors ran a second PCR of roughly 6 to 12 cycles using a sample-barcoded 5' primer and a J-beta primer mix. One entry per CDR3 protein results from TCRdb running MiXCR on the 5' RACE reads. The sample shows roughly 800,000 distinct CDR3 sequences, around 25% of them seen only once. The data also belong to a second study, concerning T cells of mothers and their children.

The sample taken for sequencing was blood. The J gene is TRBJ2-6, the V gene TRBV27; D possibly corresponds to TRBD1 (5 bases). The clonotype comes from a boy aged 10-17 years in good health. DNA for the CDR3: TGTGCCAGCAGTCCCAGGGTATTCCTCTCTGGGGCCAACGTCCTGACTTTC. Translation gives CASSPRVFLSGANVLTF.